These 14 T cell receptor beta chains share one sample of origin, sequenced in a study of T cell repertoires in cytomegalovirus infection. No antigen has been identified for these receptors. MiXCR, applied by TCRdb to the reads, yields one record per CDR3 protein. The table records 250,000 to 400,000 distinct CDR3 sequences, roughly 25% of them present only once. The specimen was cultured PBMCs, collected from culture after CMV antigen stimulation. These receptors all stem from a human donor in good health (CMV status not recorded). Some clones in this sample may be carry-over from other donors' samples.

The sample holds a few counts of this clonotype. The J gene is TRBJ2-3, the V gene TRBV12-3 or TRBV12-4; no firm D call. This CDR3 is 13 amino acids long. The V end was cut by 7 bases, the J end by 5 bases, with 13 bases between. Here the CDR3 DNA reads TGTGCCAGCACCTTCCGGCGTAAAGATACGCAGTATTTT. The encoded protein is CASTFRRKDTQYF.

The genes are TRBV7-2 and TRBJ1-2; no definite D call. There are 16 residues in the CDR3. Germline lookup yields CDR1 SGHTA and CDR2 FQGNSA. Between the trimmed V and J ends, which lost 1 base and 8 bases, there was a span of 20 bases. CDR3 nucleotide sequence: TGTGCCAGCAGCTTAGTTCGGTCGCCGTCGACCGGCGGCTACACCTTC. It specifies CASSLVRSPSTGGYTF. The full variable domain, its missing parts supplied by reference TRBV7-2 and TRBJ1-2, is GAGVSQSPSNKVTEKGKDVELRCDPISGHTALYWYRQSLGQGLEFLIYFQGNSAPDKSGLPSDRFSAERTGGSVSTLTIQRTQQEDSAVYLCASSLVRSPSTGGYTFGSGTRLTVV.

This clonotype was counted only a few times. V is TRBV27 and J is TRBJ1-5; 9 bases agree with TRBD1. V shed 2 bases, J shed 5 bases, and the junction held 4 bases outside the gene matches. The CDR3 consists of 15 residues. CDR1 and CDR2 from the germline V gene are MNHEY and SMNVEV (reference sequence). The CDR3 DNA reads TGTGCCAGCAGTTTAGCCGGGACAGGGCATCAGCCCCAGCATTTT. Translated, it gives CASSLAGTGHQPQHF.

This chain links TRBV13 with TRBJ2-2, with unresolved D. Germline V gene lookup returns CDR1 PRHDT and CDR2 FYEKMQ (reference sequence). V lost 9 bases to trimming and J lost 2 bases, with 22 bases between them. This CDR3 is built from 17 residues. Here the CDR3 reads CASRTRWGRPNTGELFF. The CDR3 bases are TGTGCCAGTAGGACCCGATGGGGAAGGCCAAACACCGGGGAGCTGTTTTTT.

This chain connects TRBV28 to TRBJ1-2; D uncertain. Trimming took off 6 bases at V and 2 bases at J, with 13 bases between the two ends. The CDR3 runs to 14 residues. Germline V gene lookup returns CDR1 MDHEN and CDR2 SYDVKM. CDR3 region: CASSRLGSNYGYTF. The CDR3 bases are TGTGCCAGCAGCCGCCTCGGATCAAACTATGGCTACACCTTC.

This clonotype was counted many times. The chain couples TRBV7-2 to TRBJ1-1; 10 bases map to TRBD1. Germline CDR1 reads SGHTA; CDR2 reads FQGNSA. The CDR3 is 17 amino acids. The J segment lost 0 bases and the V segment lost 5 bases, leaving 9 bases of the junction unmatched. CDR3 coding DNA: TGTGCCAGCAGCCCTATCCGGGACAGGGGCTTGAACACTGAAGCTTTCTTT. Translating it yields CASSPIRDRGLNTEAFF.

The chain has TRBV24-1 and TRBJ2-1; 8 nucleotides align to TRBD2. This CDR3 contains 15 residues. Germline CDR1 KGHDR, CDR2 SFDVKD. V lost 6 bases, J lost 8 bases, and 11 bases stayed unmatched. CDR3 amino acids: CATSIWGRGGDEQFF. CDR3 DNA: TGTGCCACCAGTATCTGGGGTCGGGGGGGGGATGAGCAGTTCTTC.

The chain links TRBV9 to TRBJ2-3; D gene ambiguous. Germline assignment: CDR1 SGDLS and CDR2 YYNGEE. With 5 bases removed from V and 1 base from J, the gap between germline ends came to 8 bases. CDR3 length equals 13 residues. CDR3 coding DNA: TGTGCCAGCAGGCCTTCTGGCACAGATACGCAGTATTTT. The encoded protein is CASRPSGTDTQYF.

CDR3 in DNA: TGTGCCAGCAGTGGGGGGACAGGGGTTGGCACTGAAGCTTTCTTT. It is translated as CASSGGTGVGTEAFF. This sequence joins TRBV25-1 and TRBJ1-1; 10 bases line up with TRBD1. CDR1 and CDR2 (germline): MGHDK, SYGVNS. J gave up 4 bases and V 4 bases, and 6 bases lay outside the gene matches. The CDR3 covers 15 residues.

The sample holds many counts of this clonotype. The chain couples TRBV7-9 to TRBJ2-5; D is ambiguous. The length of the CDR3 is 16 residues. CDR1 and CDR2 from the germline V gene are SEHNR and FQNEAQ (reference sequence). Trimming pared 4 bases from V and 5 bases from J, leaving 20 bases between. The CDR3 region is CASSWQDGFVGETQYF. The CDR3 region has the DNA TGTGCCAGCAGCTGGCAGGACGGATTCGTCGGGGAGACCCAGTACTTC.

The V and J genes are TRBV15 and TRBJ1-2; D is undetermined. Germline-derived CDR1 and CDR2 are LNHNV and YYDKDF (reference sequence). This CDR3 comprises 14 residues. V lost 1 base to trimming and J lost 0 bases, with 6 bases between them. CDR3 coding DNA: TGTGCCACCAGCAGAGTTAGGTCTAACTATGGCTACACCTTC. This encodes CATSRVRSNYGYTF.

The chain uses TRBV19 and TRBJ1-2; D gene ambiguous. Trimming left V 9 bases short and J 6 bases short, with 14 bases between. Germline loops: CDR1 LNHDA, CDR2 SQIVND (reference sequence). The CDR3 extends over 12 amino acids. In DNA, the CDR3 is TGTGCCAGCCAGACACGGGATGATGGCTACACCTTC. This sequence encodes CASQTRDDGYTF.

The count of this clonotype is one. This chain joins TRBV28 and TRBJ2-7, with TRBD2 identical over 10 bases. The J segment lost 0 bases and the V segment lost 2 bases, leaving 13 bases of the junction unmatched. Germline V CDR1 and CDR2: MDHEN, SYDVKM. The CDR3 extends over 19 amino acids. The CDR3 DNA sequence: TGTGCCAGCAGTTTACTAGCGGGAGTCGTATTGGGAGACTCCTACGAGCAGTACTTC. It translates to CASSLLAGVVLGDSYEQYF.

This clonotype was seen more than once but under ten times. The gene calls are TRBV7-2 and TRBJ2-7, with 7 bases aligning to TRBD1. Germline V gene lookup returns CDR1 SGHTA and CDR2 FQGNSA. Trimming removed 1 base from V and 4 bases from J; junction bases left unmatched: 16. The CDR3 totals 18 residues. CDR3 loop: CASSLVEHRRQGRYEQYF. For the CDR3, the DNA is TGTGCCAGCAGCTTAGTAGAGCACCGGCGACAGGGTCGGTACGAGCAGTACTTC.